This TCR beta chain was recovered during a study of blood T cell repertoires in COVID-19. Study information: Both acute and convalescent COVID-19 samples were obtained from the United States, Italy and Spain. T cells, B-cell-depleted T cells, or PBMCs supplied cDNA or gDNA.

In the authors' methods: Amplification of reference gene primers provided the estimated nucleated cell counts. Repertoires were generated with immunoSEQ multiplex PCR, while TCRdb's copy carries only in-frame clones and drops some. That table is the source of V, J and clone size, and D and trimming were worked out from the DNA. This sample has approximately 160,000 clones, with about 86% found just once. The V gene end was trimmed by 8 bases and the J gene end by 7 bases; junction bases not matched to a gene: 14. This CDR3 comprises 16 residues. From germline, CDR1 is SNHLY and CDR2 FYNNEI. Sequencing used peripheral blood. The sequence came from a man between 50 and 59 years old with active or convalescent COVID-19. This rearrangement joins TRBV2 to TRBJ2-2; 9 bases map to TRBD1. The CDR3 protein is CASSSGTGFFVGELFF. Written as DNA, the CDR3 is TGTGCCAGCTCGTCAGGGACAGGGTTTTTTGTCGGGGAGCTGTTTTTT.